The following is a TCR beta chain sequence with its context. This entry belongs to a study of blood T cell repertoires in COVID-19. In the study overall: Both acute and convalescent COVID-19 samples were obtained from the United States, Italy and Spain. The cDNA or gDNA used as material had been derived from T cells, B-cell-depleted T cells, or PBMCs.

Original data processing: Scientists estimated how many nucleated cells there were by amplifying reference gene primers. Sequencing used immunoSEQ multiplex PCR; TCRdb keeps in-frame clones, though not all of them. The V and J calls and clone size were taken over from that table, and D and trimming were inferred from the DNA. The sample lists 90,000 to 120,000 clones; more than 70% were seen once. The germline V gene has CDR1 SGDLS and CDR2 YYNGEE. This CDR3 spans 17 amino acids. V lost 0 bases and J lost 0, with 14 bases in between. This TCR was sampled from a human donor in a cohort sampled during active COVID-19. Material: peripheral blood. The chain uses TRBV9 and TRBJ2-3; no clear D gene. The CDR3 DNA sequence: TGTGCCAGCAGCGTAGCCGTATCAGGAATTAGCACAGATACGCAGTATTTT. Its translation is CASSVAVSGISTDTQYF.